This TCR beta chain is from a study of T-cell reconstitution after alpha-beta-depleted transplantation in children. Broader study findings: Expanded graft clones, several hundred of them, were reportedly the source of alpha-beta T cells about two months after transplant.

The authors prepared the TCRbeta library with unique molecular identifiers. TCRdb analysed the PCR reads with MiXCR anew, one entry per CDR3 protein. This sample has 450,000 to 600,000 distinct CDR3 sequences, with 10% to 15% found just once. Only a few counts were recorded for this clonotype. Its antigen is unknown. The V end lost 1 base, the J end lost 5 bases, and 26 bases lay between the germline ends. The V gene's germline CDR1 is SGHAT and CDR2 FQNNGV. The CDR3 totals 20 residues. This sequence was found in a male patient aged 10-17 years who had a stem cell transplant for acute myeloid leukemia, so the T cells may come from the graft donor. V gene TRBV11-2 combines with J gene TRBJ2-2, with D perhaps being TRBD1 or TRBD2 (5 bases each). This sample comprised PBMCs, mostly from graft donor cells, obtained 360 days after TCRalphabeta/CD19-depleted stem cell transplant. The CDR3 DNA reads TGTGCCAGCAGCTTAGGGGGACGCCCCGGCCGATGGGTTACTACCGGGGAGCTGTTTTTT. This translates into CASSLGGRPGRWVTTGELFF. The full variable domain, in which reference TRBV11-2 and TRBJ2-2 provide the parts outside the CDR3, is EAGVAQSPRYKIIEKRQSVAFWCNPISGHATLYWYQQILGQGPKLLIQFQNNGVVDDSQLPKDRFSAERLKGVDSTLKIQPAKLEDSAVYLCASSLGGRPGRWVTTGELFFGEGSRLTVL.